This TCR beta chain comes out of a study of cytomegalovirus exposure and HLA in healthy donors. PCR involved 60 Vbeta and 13 Jbeta primers. The protocol was immunoSEQ multiplex PCR, while the TCRdb copy is restricted to in-frame clones and leaves out a portion. The sample yields more than 150,000 clones, roughly 80% seen once. Germline V CDR1 and CDR2: SGHDT, YYEEEE. The CDR3 length is 13 residues. V was trimmed by 4 bases and J by 0 bases, leaving 7 bases between them. This clone was seen a few times. Sequences were obtained from PBMCs. The chain is built from TRBV5-6 and TRBJ1-2; D uncertain. The source of this sequence is a woman aged 25-40 years in good health and CMV-seropositive. As DNA, the CDR3 is TGTGCCAGCAGCCCGGGATCTAACTATGGCTACACCTTC. Translated: CASSPGSNYGYTF. Supplemented by reference TRBV5-6 and TRBJ1-2, the full variable domain reads DAGVTQSPTHLIKTRGQQVTLRCSPKSGHDTVSWYQQALGQGPQFIFQYYEEEERQRGNFPDRFSGHQFPNYSSELNVNALLLGDSALYLCASSPGSNYGYTFGSGTRLTVV.